This TCR beta chain was captured by sequencing in a study of T cells in localized non-small cell lung cancer. Study conclusions and caveats: Since sequencing was restricted to only one region of the tumor, intratumor heterogeneity remains a possibility.

Adjacent lung tissue lacking atypia was obtained at a distance of at least 2 cm from the tumor margin. CDR3 length: 14 amino acids. Trimming left V 2 bases short and J 2 bases short, with 9 bases between. Germline-derived CDR1 and CDR2 are MNHGY and SAAAGT. Using immunoSEQ multiplex PCR, the repertoire was profiled, and TCRdb retains in-frame clones only, with some absent. The table includes around 1,100 clones, 30% to 45% detected once. This clone was counted between two and nine times. Its antigen is unknown. The source of this sequence is a man aged 40 to 75 with stage III lung adenocarcinoma. The starting material was normal lung tissue next to the tumor, obtained before any cancer treatment. The V call is TRBV6-8, the J call TRBJ2-5, with D tentatively TRBD1 or TRBD2 (7 bases each). The CDR3 sequence: CASSYQGGQETQYF. CDR3 coding DNA: TGTGCCAGCAGTTACCAGGGGGGGCAAGAGACCCAGTACTTC.